What follows is one T cell receptor beta chain and its context. Its antigen is unknown. PCR primers comprised 60 Vbeta and 13 Jbeta primers. Assay used: immunoSEQ multiplex PCR; TCRdb lists only in-frame clones, some missing. This sample has fewer than 200,000 clones, with around 88% found just once. CDR1 and CDR2 (germline): SEHNR, FQNEAQ (reference sequence). The CDR3 has 16 amino acids. V was pared by 2 bases and J by 7 bases, with 19 bases between. The source of the sample is a study of cytomegalovirus exposure and HLA in healthy donors. The study's findings and limits: For TCR beta chains, V- and J-gene trimming was later linked to a missense DCLRE1C variant.

The chain recombines TRBV7-9 with TRBJ2-3, with a possible D match to TRBD2 (5 bases). The sequence was obtained from a man aged 35-49 years in good health and CMV-seropositive. The sequenced material came from PBMCs. Here the CDR3 reads CASSLWMRVWNHTQYF. The CDR3 DNA is TGTGCCAGCAGCTTATGGATGAGGGTTTGGAACCATACGCAGTATTTT.